This T cell receptor beta chain was identified during a study of cytomegalovirus exposure and HLA in healthy donors. Study summary: The study's early data release held tens of millions of unique TCRs from HLA-typed donors. Study-level findings and limits: Reportedly, diagnosis of cytomegalovirus status by the classifier showed high specificity and sensitivity. A later analysis revealed that TCR association rates differed between HLA loci, peaking at DRB1 and bottoming out at HLA-C. Among TCR sequences, most were rare, though some public TCRs appeared in many donors.

The PCR contained 60 Vbeta and 13 Jbeta primers. Sequenced by immunoSEQ multiplex PCR; TCRdb stores in-frame clones only, minus some. There are 100,000 to 120,000 clones in the sample; over 65% occur only once, and over 10% lies in the top ten. Points on this clone: Its antigen is not known.

CDR3 length: 16 amino acids. Trimming stripped 0 bases from V and 0 bases from J, with 9 bases between. From germline, CDR1 is MNHEY and CDR2 SVGAGI. The sequencing sample was made of PBMCs. This chain joins TRBV6-5 and TRBJ1-3; D is unclear. The source is a man younger than 45 in good health and CMV-seropositive. The CDR3 DNA follows: TGTGCCAGCAGTTACTCTCCTGTCTCCTCTGGAAACACCATATATTTT. It is translated as CASSYSPVSSGNTIYF.